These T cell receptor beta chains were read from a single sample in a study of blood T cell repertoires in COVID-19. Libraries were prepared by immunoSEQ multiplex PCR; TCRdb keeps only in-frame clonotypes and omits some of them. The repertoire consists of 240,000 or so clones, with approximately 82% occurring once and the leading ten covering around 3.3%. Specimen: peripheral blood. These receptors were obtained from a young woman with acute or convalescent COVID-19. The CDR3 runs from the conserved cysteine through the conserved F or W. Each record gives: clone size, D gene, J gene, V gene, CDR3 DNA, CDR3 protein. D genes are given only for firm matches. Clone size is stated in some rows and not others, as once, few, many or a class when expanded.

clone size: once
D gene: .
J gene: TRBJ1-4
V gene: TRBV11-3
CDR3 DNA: TGTGCCAGCAGCGTCTCGCCTGGGGGCACTAATGAAAAACTGTTTTTT
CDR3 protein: CASSVSPGGTNEKLFF

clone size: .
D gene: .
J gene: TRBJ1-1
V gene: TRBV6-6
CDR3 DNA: TGTGCCAGCAGTTTCGGGGAGTGGGCTGAAGCTTTCTTT
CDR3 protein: CASSFGEWAEAFF

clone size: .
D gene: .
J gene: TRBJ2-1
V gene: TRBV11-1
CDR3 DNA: TGTGCCAGCAGCTTGAGCCAACAGGGTTACAATGAGCAGTTCTTC
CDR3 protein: CASSLSQQGYNEQFF

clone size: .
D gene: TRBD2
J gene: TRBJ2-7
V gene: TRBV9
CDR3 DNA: TGTGCCAGCAGCGGGGCTAGCGGGAGTAACGAGCAGTACTTC
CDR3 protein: CASSGASGSNEQYF

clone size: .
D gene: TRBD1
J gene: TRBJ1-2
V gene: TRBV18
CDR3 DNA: TGTGCCAGCTCACCACCGGCTCCGGGACAGGGGGCTAGCTATGGCTACACCTTC
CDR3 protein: CASSPPAPGQGASYGYTF

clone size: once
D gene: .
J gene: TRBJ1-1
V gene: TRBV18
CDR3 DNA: TGTGCCAGCTCACCACGGGGGGATGCGAACACTGAAGCTTTCTTT
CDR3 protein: CASSPRGDANTEAFF

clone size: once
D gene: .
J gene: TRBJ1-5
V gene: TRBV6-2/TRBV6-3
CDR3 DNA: TGTGCCAGCAGCCACTCGTCAGGGGATATTCAGCCCCAGCATTTT
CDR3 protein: CASSHSSGDIQPQHF

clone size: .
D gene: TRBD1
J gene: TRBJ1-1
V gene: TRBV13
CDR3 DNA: TGTGCCAGCAGGCCAACAGGGGTTCACACTGAAGCTTTCTTT
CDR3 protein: CASRPTGVHTEAFF

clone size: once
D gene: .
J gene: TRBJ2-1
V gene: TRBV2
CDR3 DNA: TGTGCCAGCACTGAGTTGAGCTCCTACAATGAGCAGTTCTTC
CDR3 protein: CASTELSSYNEQFF

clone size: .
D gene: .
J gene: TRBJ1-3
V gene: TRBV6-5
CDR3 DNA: TGTGCCAGCAGCGCGGGGCCCCTTGGAAACACCATATATTTT
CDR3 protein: CASSAGPLGNTIYF

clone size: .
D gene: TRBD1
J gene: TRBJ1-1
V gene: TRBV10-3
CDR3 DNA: TGTGCCATCAGTGAGGAGACAGGGGAAGCTTTCTTT
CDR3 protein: CAISEETGEAFF